This T cell receptor beta chain was profiled in a study of blood T cell repertoires in COVID-19. How the authors handled the data: It was from reference gene primer amplification that nucleated cell counts were estimated. Clones were sequenced by immunoSEQ multiplex PCR, and TCRdb holds only the in-frame ones, with some missing. Clonal size and the V and J genes are those of that table, whereas D and trimming came from the DNA. The sample holds over 200,000 clones; 84% are singletons and the top ten take 4.4%. With 6 bases removed from V and 3 bases from J, the gap between germline ends came to 12 bases. CDR1 is SGHVS and CDR2 is FQNEAQ in the germline V gene. The CDR3 is 15 amino acids.

This clonotype was sampled from a man between 50 and 59 years old with active or convalescent COVID-19. The specimen sequenced was peripheral blood. The V call is TRBV7-8, the J call TRBJ2-6; D not resolved. The CDR3 reads CASSLSVGGANVLTF. The CDR3 DNA reads TGTGCCAGCAGTTTGAGTGTCGGTGGGGCCAACGTCCTGACTTTC. Using reference TRBV7-8 and TRBJ2-6 for the parts outside the CDR3, the full variable domain is GAGVSQSPRYKVAKRGQDVALRCDPISGHVSLFWYQQALGQGPEFLTYFQNEAQLDKSGLPSDRFFAERPEGSVSTLKIQRTQQEDSAVYLCASSLSVGGANVLTFGAGSRLTVL.